One T cell receptor (beta chain) is described in this entry. Its specificity is not known. This record comes from a study of T cells after yellow fever vaccination. Study results and caveats: Some clonotypes, a small share, were shared between CD4 and CD8 compartments.

MiXCR was run by TCRdb on the 5' RACE reads, yielding one entry per CDR3 protein. This sample has 500,000 to 650,000 distinct CDR3 sequences, with roughly 13% found just once. The sequence came from a man younger than 40 who received the YFV17D yellow fever vaccine. Here the sequenced sample was PBMCs, taken on the day of the yellow fever booster vaccination.

The CDR3 spells CSAPSLDSIAYTF. The CDR3 DNA follows: TGCAGTGCCCCCTCCCTCGACAGTATCGCCTACACCTTC. This chain uses TRBV20-1 with TRBJ1-2; D may be TRBD1 (5 bases). This CDR3 is 13 amino acids long. V was clipped by 6 bases and J by 10 bases, with 21 bases between them. Germline assignment: CDR1 DFQATT and CDR2 SNEGSKA (reference sequence).